A selection of T cell receptor beta chains follows, all from one sample in a study of chemoradiotherapy in HPV16-positive cancers. Profiled with immunoSEQ multiplex PCR; TCRdb holds only in-frame clones, not every one. The table includes 65,000 to 80,000 clones, about nine tenths detected once. The sequencing here drew on blood, taken from a patient who underwent chemoradiotherapy. These receptors originate from a human donor with HPV-associated anogenital cancer. CDR3s include the opening cysteine and the closing phenylalanine or tryptophan. The D gene is left open where the match is weak. Expanded clones are given a class, and other clones once, few, many or no size at all.

>TRBJ1-2|TRBV6-5|-|TRBD1
CASISLGTGDYGYTF
TGTGCCAGCATAAGCTTAGGGACAGGGGATTATGGCTACACCTTC
>TRBJ2-3|TRBV7-2|-|TRBD2
CASSFIAGNTDTQYF
TGTGCCAGCAGCTTCATAGCGGGAAACACAGATACGCAGTATTTT
>TRBJ2-1|TRBV19|once|-
CASSVTRDHNEQFF
TGTGCCAGTAGTGTAACCCGGGACCACAATGAGCAGTTCTTC
>TRBJ1-6|TRBV12-1|once|-
CASSYKLGGRSPPLHF
TGTGCCAGCAGCTATAAGCTGGGGGGGCGGTCTCCACCCCTCCACTTT
>TRBJ2-7|TRBV4-2|-|-
CASSQAVSLSYEQYF
TGTGCCAGCAGCCAAGCTGTCTCCCTCTCCTACGAGCAGTACTTC
>TRBJ2-1|TRBV7-6|-|-
CASSRTVQSEQFF
TGTGCCAGCAGCCGGACGGTACAAAGTGAGCAGTTCTTC
>TRBJ1-2|TRBV20-1|-|-
CSGPFNYGYTF
TGCAGTGGTCCGTTTAACTATGGCTACACCTTC
>TRBJ1-2|TRBV10-1|once|-
CASSAGRRYGYTF
TGCGCCAGCAGTGCTGGACGGCGCTATGGCTACACCTTC
>TRBJ2-1|TRBV28|-|TRBD2
CASTRRRTSGTNEQFF
TGTGCCAGCACCCGACGTAGGACTAGCGGGACTAATGAGCAGTTCTTC
>TRBJ2-7|TRBV27|-|-
CASSLNPGYYEQYF
TGTGCCAGCAGCCTAAATCCAGGGTACTACGAGCAGTACTTC
>TRBJ1-5|TRBV28|-|TRBD1
CASSSLQGQGFKPQHF
TGTGCCAGCAGTTCGCTCCAGGGACAGGGGTTTAAGCCCCAGCATTTT
>TRBJ1-1|TRBV29-1|-|-
CSVGAGEAFF
TGCAGCGTTGGGGCAGGCGAAGCTTTCTTT
>TRBJ1-3|TRBV30|-|-
CAWSVSRPGLGNTIYF
TGTGCCTGGAGTGTTAGTCGCCCAGGGTTAGGAAACACCATATATTTT
>TRBJ2-5|TRBV7-9|few|TRBD2
CASSLATGGARETQYF
TGTGCCAGCAGCTTAGCTACCGGGGGGGCCCGGGAGACCCAGTACTTC
>TRBJ2-7|TRBV6-1|-|-
CASSLTGYEQYF
TGTGCCAGCAGTTTAACGGGATACGAGCAGTACTTC
>TRBJ2-2|TRBV18|-|-
CASSPQGLNTGELFF
TGTGCCAGCTCACCCCAGGGACTGAACACCGGGGAGCTGTTTTTT
>TRBJ2-1|TRBV28|few|TRBD2
CASSLASGPYNEQFF
TGTGCCAGCAGTTTGGCTAGCGGGCCTTACAATGAGCAGTTCTTC
>TRBJ2-2|TRBV30|-|TRBD2
CAWGLAGDGTGELFF
TGTGCCTGGGGACTAGCGGGGGACGGAACCGGGGAGCTGTTTTTT
>TRBJ1-2|TRBV28|once|TRBD1
CASSLRRTGGDGYTF
TGTGCCAGCAGTTTAAGACGGACAGGGGGTGATGGCTACACCTTC
>TRBJ1-2|TRBV19|-|-
CASSFEPGLIGGYTF
TGTGCCAGTAGCTTTGAACCGGGACTCATTGGGGGCTACACCTTC
>TRBJ2-3|TRBV2|-|TRBD2
CASSLEAGVNGDTQYF
TGTGCCAGCAGTCTCGAAGCGGGAGTAAACGGAGATACGCAGTATTTT
>TRBJ2-7|TRBV5-1|-|-
CASSPNGGHYEQYF
TGCGCCAGCAGCCCGAACGGGGGGCACTACGAGCAGTACTTC
>TRBJ2-4|TRBV6-1|-|TRBD2
CASSEERGDKNIQYF
TGTGCCAGCAGTGAGGAGCGGGGGGACAAAAACATTCAGTACTTC
>TRBJ1-1|TRBV10-2|-|-
CASVARAEAFF
TGCGCCAGCGTGGCGAGGGCTGAAGCTTTCTTT
>TRBJ2-2|TRBV5-1|once|-
CASSLSEGTGELFF
TGCGCCAGCAGCTTGAGTGAAGGCACCGGGGAGCTGTTTTTT
>TRBJ2-1|TRBV6-4|-|TRBD2
CASSESGGANEQFF
TGTGCCAGCAGTGAAAGCGGGGGGGCCAATGAGCAGTTCTTC
>TRBJ1-2|TRBV6-5|-|-
CASSFHLESGYTF
TGTGCCAGCAGTTTCCACCTCGAGAGTGGCTACACCTTC
>TRBJ1-3|TRBV5-4|once|TRBD1
CASSSNQQGPSGNTIYF
TGTGCCAGCAGCTCGAATCAACAGGGGCCCTCTGGAAACACCATATATTTT
>TRBJ2-1|TRBV5-1|-|TRBD2
CASSLGPSGSRVNEQFF
TGCGCCAGCAGCTTGGGCCCTAGCGGTTCCAGGGTCAATGAGCAGTTCTTC
>TRBJ1-1|TRBV6-5|once|-
CASSGDGGTEAFF
TGTGCCAGCAGTGGGGACGGAGGGACTGAAGCTTTCTTT
>TRBJ2-7|TRBV19|-|TRBD1
CASSNYRDSPYEQYF
TGTGCCAGTAGTAACTACCGGGACAGCCCCTACGAGCAGTACTTC
>TRBJ1-6|TRBV2|-|-
CASRESNSPLHF
TGTGCCAGTCGGGAGAGTAATTCACCCCTCCACTTT
>TRBJ2-7|TRBV6-1|-|TRBD1
CASSDRRTGYSYEQYF
TGTGCCAGCAGTGACCGACGGACAGGTTACTCCTACGAGCAGTACTTC